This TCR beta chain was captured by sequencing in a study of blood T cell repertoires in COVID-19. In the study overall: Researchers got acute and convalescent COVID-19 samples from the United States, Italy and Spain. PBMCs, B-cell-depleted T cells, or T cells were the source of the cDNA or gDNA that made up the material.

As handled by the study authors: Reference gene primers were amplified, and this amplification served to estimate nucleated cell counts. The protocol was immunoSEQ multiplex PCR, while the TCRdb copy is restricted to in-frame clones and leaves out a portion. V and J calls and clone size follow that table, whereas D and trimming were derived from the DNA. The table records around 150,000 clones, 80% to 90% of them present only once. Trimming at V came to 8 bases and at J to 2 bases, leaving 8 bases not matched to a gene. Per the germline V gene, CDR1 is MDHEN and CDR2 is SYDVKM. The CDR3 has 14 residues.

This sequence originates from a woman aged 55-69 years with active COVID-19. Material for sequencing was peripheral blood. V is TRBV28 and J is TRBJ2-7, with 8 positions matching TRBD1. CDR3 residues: CASDGQGGPYEQYF. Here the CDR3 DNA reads TGTGCCAGCGACGGACAGGGAGGCCCCTACGAGCAGTACTTC. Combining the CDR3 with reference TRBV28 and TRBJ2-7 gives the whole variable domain DVKVTQSSRYLVKRTGEKVFLECVQDMDHENMFWYRQDPGLGLRLIYFSYDVKMKEKGDIPEGYSVSREKKERFSLILESASTNQTSMYLCASDGQGGPYEQYFGPGTRLTVT.